What follows are 2 T cell receptor beta chains derived from one specimen sequenced in a study of graft-versus-host responses after intestinal transplantation. Their cognate antigens are unknown. Here immunoSEQ multiplex PCR was the method, and the copy in TCRdb shows in-frame clones only, minus some. The sample includes about 39,000 clones, nearly 95% seen only once; the top ten take around 0.2%. The specimen was unstimulated CD8+ T cells sorted from spleen or lymph node cells, collected before transplant. These receptors all come from a human donor who was the organ donor for an intestinal transplant.

This clone has just a few counts. This rearrangement joins TRBV21-1 to TRBJ1-2. TRBV21-1 represents a pseudogene. The CDR3 covers 17 residues. The CDR3 nucleotides read TGTGCCAGCAGCAACTGGGGTATCCAGGCTTCTAACTATGGCTACACCTTC. Translation: CASSNWGIQASNYGYTF.

Concerning this clone: The conserved closing phenylalanine or tryptophan is absent in this CDR3, likely reflecting a read error. The chain is built from TRBV7-9 and TRBJ1-2; D unresolved. Germline CDR1 and CDR2: SEHNR and FQNEAQ (reference sequence). V was pared by 1 base and J by 8 bases, with 11 bases between. The CDR3 is 13 residues long. Here the CDR3 reads CASSLEAGGGYTS. The CDR3 nucleotides are TGTGCCAGCAGCTTAGAGGCAGGCGGGGGCTACACCTCC.